The 7 T cell receptor beta chains given below trace back to one sample, sequenced in a study of cytomegalovirus exposure and HLA in healthy donors. Primers included in the PCR were 60 Vbeta and 13 Jbeta primers. This table comes from immunoSEQ multiplex PCR, and its TCRdb copy is limited to in-frame clones, with some not included. The table records approximately 190,000 clones, 82% of them present only once. Specimen: PBMCs. These receptors all stem from a boy younger than 10 in good health and CMV-seronegative.

The V and J genes are TRBV19 and TRBJ1-2; 7 bases match TRBD1. Germline CDR1 LNHDA, CDR2 SQIVND (reference sequence). The J segment lost 3 bases and the V segment lost 7 bases, leaving 5 bases of the junction unmatched. CDR3 size: 13 residues. Here the CDR3 reads CASTPTGHYGYTF. The CDR3 DNA is TGTGCCAGTACCCCGACAGGGCACTATGGCTACACCTTC. Drawing the rest from reference TRBV19 and TRBJ1-2, the complete variable domain is DGGITQSPKYLFRKEGQNVTLSCEQNLNHDAMYWYRQDPGQGLRLIYYSQIVNDFQKGDIAEGYSVSREKKESFPLTVTSAQKNPTAFYLCASTPTGHYGYTFGSGTRLTVV.

This chain connects TRBV2 to TRBJ1-6; a possible D gene is TRBD1 (5 bases). The germline V gene encodes CDR1 SNHLY and CDR2 FYNNEI. The CDR3 contains 14 residues. The germline V and J ends were trimmed by 2 bases and 7 bases, with 9 bases remaining between them. CDR3 nucleotides: TGTGCCAGCAGTGAAAGGAGACAGAATTCACCCCTCCACTTT. Translation: CASSERRQNSPLHF.

This clone has only one observation. V and J are TRBV12-5 and TRBJ2-3; 8 bases align to TRBD2. This CDR3 region has 13 residues. Looked up from germline, CDR1 is LGHNT and CDR2 is FRNRAP. The J segment lost 6 bases and the V segment lost 7 bases, leaving 6 bases of the junction unmatched. In DNA, the CDR3 is TGTGCTAGTGCCCCCCCGGGGGGGGATACGCAGTATTTT. The encoded protein is CASAPPGGDTQYF.

The V call is TRBV6-1, the J call TRBJ1-2, with 7 nucleotides matching TRBD1. Trimming at V came to 6 bases and at J to 8 bases, leaving 12 bases not matched to a gene. CDR1 is MNHNS, CDR2 SASEGT, per germline. The CDR3 runs to 14 residues. DNA for the CDR3: TGTGCCAGCAGCGCTGGGGACAGACCTTGGGGCTACACCTTC. Amino acid sequence: CASSAGDRPWGYTF.

The V gene is TRBV5-1, the J gene TRBJ2-5, with 8 bases matching TRBD2. The trim removed 6 bases at V and 5 bases at J, leaving 3 bases unmatched. The germline CDR1 and CDR2 sequences are SGHRS and YFSETQ. This CDR3 contains 12 residues. Here the CDR3 DNA reads TGCGCCAGCACCTTAGCGGGGGAGACCCAGTACTTC. It codes for CASTLAGETQYF. The variable domain in full, completed from reference TRBV5-1 and TRBJ2-5, reads KAGVTQTPRYLIKTRGQQVTLSCSPISGHRSVSWYQQTPGQGLQFLFEYFSETQRNKGNFPGRFSGRQFSNSRSEMNVSTLELGDSALYLCASTLAGETQYFGPGTRLLVL.

V gene TRBV7-2 combines with J gene TRBJ2-5, with a possible D match to TRBD1 (6 bases). Germline V gene sequence: CDR1 SGHTA, CDR2 FQGNSA. The CDR3 covers 17 residues. Deletions cut 4 bases from V and 0 bases from J, with 18 bases between. The CDR3 loop reads CASSSRGGPDNQETQYF. In DNA, the CDR3 is TGTGCCAGCAGCTCCCGAGGGGGACCCGACAACCAAGAGACCCAGTACTTC.

This clone was observed a handful of times. The chain couples TRBV5-1 to TRBJ2-5, with 7 bases identical to TRBD2. Germline V lookup: CDR1 SGHRS, CDR2 YFSETQ. Trimming cost V 1 base and J 4 bases; bases outside gene matches: 7. The CDR3 extends over 15 amino acids. The CDR3 bases are TGCGCCAGCAGCTTGATGGCGGGGGTTGTAGAGACCCAGTACTTC. Translated: CASSLMAGVVETQYF.